Shown below are 23 T cell receptor beta chains from a single sample sequenced in a study of cytomegalovirus exposure and HLA in healthy donors. Primers for the PCR totalled 60 Vbeta and 13 Jbeta. Sequenced by immunoSEQ multiplex PCR; TCRdb stores in-frame clones only, minus some. Here the sample spans 110,000 to 150,000 clones, approximately 70% being singletons. The sample comprised PBMCs. All receptors come from a human donor in good health.

This clone has only one observation. V is TRBV6-1 and J is TRBJ2-5, with D possibly TRBD1 on 6 matching bases. CDR1 and CDR2 from the germline V gene are MNHNS and SASEGT. V shed 2 bases and J shed 5 bases, with 18 bases lying between them. The CDR3 loop spans 16 amino acids. The CDR3 region has the DNA TGTGCCAGCAGTGAAACACCATTACAGGGTGCGGAGACCCAGTACTTC. Protein sequence: CASSETPLQGAETQYF.

This clone was counted a few times. The CDR3 DNA follows: TGTGCCAGCAGTTACATGACAGAAAATAATTCACCCCTCCACTTT. It is translated as CASSYMTENNSPLHF. V usage is TRBV6-6 and J usage is TRBJ1-6; a possible D gene is TRBD1 (5 bases). The CDR3 runs 15 residues. V was pared by 2 bases and J by 5 bases, with 10 bases between. Germline V gives CDR1 MNHNY, CDR2 SVGAGI (reference sequence).

The rearrangement links TRBV6-4 to TRBJ2-2; TRBD2 matches at 8 bases. CDR3 length equals 14 residues. Germline V gene sequence: CDR1 MRHNA, CDR2 SNTAGT. Trimming removed 6 bases from V and 7 bases from J; junction bases left unmatched: 7. CDR3 sequence (DNA): TGTGCCAGCAGACCGGGACTAGTATACGGGGAGCTGTTTTTT. It is translated as CASRPGLVYGELFF.

This chain uses TRBV30 with TRBJ2-1; TRBD2 matches at 13 bases. V trimming: 4 bases; J trimming: 5 bases; junction bases outside the gene matches: 2. This CDR3 has 14 residues. Germline V lookup: CDR1 GTSNPN, CDR2 SVGIG (reference sequence). For the CDR3, the DNA is TGTGCCTGGACCGGACTAGCGGGAGACAATGAGCAGTTCTTC. Its translation is CAWTGLAGDNEQFF.

This clone has just a few counts. The chain employs TRBV19 and TRBJ2-7; a weak D match, TRBD2 (6 bases). The V end was cut by 1 base, the J end by 3 bases, with 10 bases between. The CDR3 totals 14 residues. The germline V gene encodes CDR1 LNHDA and CDR2 SQIVND (reference sequence). The CDR3 DNA reads TGTGCCAGTAGTATAGCCGGGACTTACTACGAGCAGTACTTC. Protein product: CASSIAGTYYEQYF.

This clone was picked up a small number of times. The chain couples TRBV11-3 to TRBJ2-7, with 7 bases identical to TRBD1. V was pared by 4 bases and J by 5 bases, with 11 bases of the junction left unmatched. The V gene's germline CDR1 is SGHNT and CDR2 YENEEA. The CDR3 spans 15 residues. The CDR3: CASSSTTGLRDEQYF. The CDR3 region has the DNA TGTGCCAGCAGCTCTACGACAGGGCTGAGGGACGAGCAGTACTTC.

This clone was detected only a few times. V usage is TRBV6-5 and J usage is TRBJ2-1, with 14 bases lining up with TRBD2. CDR1 is MNHEY and CDR2 is SVGAGI in the germline V gene. There are 15 residues in the CDR3. J was trimmed by 9 bases and V by 4 bases; bases with no gene match: 5. DNA of the CDR3: TGTGCCAGCAGTTGGGGGACTAGCGGGAGTGGTGAGCAGTTCTTC. This translates into CASSWGTSGSGEQFF.

The V and J genes are TRBV7-9 and TRBJ2-1, with 13 bases that match TRBD2. Germline CDR1 SEHNR, CDR2 FQNEAQ (reference sequence). Germline trimming cut 2 bases from V and 10 bases from J; bases unmatched to any gene: 5. The CDR3 totals 15 residues. The chain's CDR3 is CASSLRTSGSEEQFF. CDR3 nucleotide sequence: TGTGCCAGCAGCTTAAGGACTAGCGGGAGTGAGGAGCAGTTCTTC.

The CDR3 nucleotides are TGTGCCAGCAGTACGGGACTAGCGGGGCCGGAGACCCAGTACTTC. Amino acids: CASSTGLAGPETQYF. The rearrangement uses TRBV28 and TRBJ2-5; 13 nucleotides align to TRBD2. Trimming at V came to 5 bases and at J to 5 bases, leaving 5 bases not matched to a gene. This CDR3 has 15 amino acids. Germline V gene lookup returns CDR1 MDHEN and CDR2 SYDVKM.

This chain joins TRBV2 and TRBJ1-3; the match to TRBD1 covers 8 bases. This CDR3 spans 12 amino acids. Germline trimming cut 8 bases from V and 7 bases from J; bases unmatched to any gene: 4. CDR1 is SNHLY, CDR2 FYNNEI, per germline. The CDR3 coding sequence is TGTGCCAGCTCACAGGGGGGTAACACCATATATTTT. Its translation: CASSQGGNTIYF.

The gene calls are TRBV5-6 and TRBJ2-1; D gene unclear. The CDR3 is made up of 16 amino acids. Trimming pared 0 bases from V and 0 bases from J, leaving 10 bases between. Germline CDR1 reads SGHDT; CDR2 reads YYEEEE. This chain's CDR3 is CASSLEPTRSYNEQFF. For the CDR3, the DNA is TGTGCCAGCAGCTTGGAGCCCACCCGCTCCTACAATGAGCAGTTCTTC. Full variable domain (remainder filled in from reference TRBV5-6 and TRBJ2-1): DAGVTQSPTHLIKTRGQQVTLRCSPKSGHDTVSWYQQALGQGPQFIFQYYEEEERQRGNFPDRFSGHQFPNYSSELNVNALLLGDSALYLCASSLEPTRSYNEQFFGPGTRLTVL.

V usage is TRBV7-3 and J usage is TRBJ2-3, with D perhaps matching TRBD2 (6 bases). Germline V CDR1 and CDR2: SGHTA, FQGTGA. There are 13 residues in the CDR3. Trimming shortened V by 6 bases and J by 5 bases, and 12 bases separated the two germline ends. In DNA, the CDR3 is TGTGCCAGCAGTGTCGGGAGAGGAGATACGCAGTATTTT. Amino acid sequence: CASSVGRGDTQYF.

This clone was counted once. One end of the junction varies from germline; a read error may be responsible. This specimen includes other DNA sequences encoding the same CDR3. The chain has TRBV6-1 and TRBJ1-4, with 8 bases fitting TRBD1. This CDR3 comprises 16 residues. CDR1 is MNHNS and CDR2 is SASEGT in the germline V gene. The CDR3 nucleotides are TGCGCCAGCAGTGGACTAAACAGGGGGGTAGACGAAAAACTGTTTTTT. This gives the protein CASSGLNRGVDEKLFF.

The V call is TRBV4-1, the J call TRBJ2-7; 11 positions match TRBD1. The CDR3 loop spans 15 amino acids. Germline-derived CDR1 and CDR2 are MGHRA and YSYEKL. Trimming cost V 5 bases and J 4 bases; bases outside gene matches: 7. The CDR3 nucleotides are TGCGCCAGCAGCATGACCGGGACAGGGGGATACGAGCAGTACTTC. It is translated as CASSMTGTGGYEQYF.

This sequence joins TRBV6-6 and TRBJ1-1; 7 nucleotides line up with TRBD1. Germline V lookup: CDR1 MNHNY, CDR2 SVGAGI (reference sequence). The V segment lost 6 bases and the J segment 1 base; nucleotides outside the gene matches: 2. The CDR3 consists of 13 residues. Written as DNA, the CDR3 is TGTGCCAGCAGCCGGGACAGGAACACTGAAGCTTTCTTT. Translating gives CASSRDRNTEAFF.

The chain couples TRBV9 to TRBJ1-2, with 8 nucleotides matching TRBD1. Losses at the gene ends were 5 bases for V and 8 bases for J; bases not matched to a gene: 2. The CDR3 covers 11 residues. Germline CDR1 and CDR2: SGDLS and YYNGEE. The CDR3, as DNA: TGTGCCAGCAGAGACAGGGGCGGCTACACCTTC. This codes for CASRDRGGYTF.

V gene TRBV5-6 combines with J gene TRBJ1-1; weak D call: TRBD1 (6 bases). In germline, CDR1 is SGHDT, CDR2 YYEEEE. The CDR3 covers 14 residues. Trimming removed 3 bases at V and 0 bases at J, with 9 bases between. The CDR3 region is CASSWGQLNTEAFF. CDR3 DNA sequence: TGTGCCAGCAGCTGGGGACAACTGAACACTGAAGCTTTCTTT.

As for this clone: The junction departs from germline at one end; a sequencing error may be responsible. Written as DNA, the CDR3 is TGTGCTAGCAGCGCCCAAGCAGGGGGCTCCTACGAGCAGTACTTC. This sequence encodes CASSAQAGGSYEQYF. V usage is TRBV7-7 and J usage is TRBJ2-5; 7 nucleotides match TRBD1. TRBJ2-7 matches the DNA end more closely, so the J call is doubtful. Germline-derived CDR1 and CDR2 are SSHAT and FNYEAQ (reference sequence). This CDR3 region has 15 residues.

The V and J genes are TRBV28 and TRBJ1-2; D perhaps matches TRBD1 (6 bases). The V end lost 1 base, the J end lost 5 bases, and 11 bases lay between the germline ends. In germline, CDR1 is MDHEN, CDR2 SYDVKM. The CDR3 has 14 amino acids. CDR3 in amino acids: CASSLSGHRYGYTF. For the CDR3, the DNA is TGTGCCAGCAGTTTATCGGGACACCGATATGGCTACACCTTC.

The chain has TRBV19 and TRBJ2-7, with 7 bases aligning to TRBD2. CDR3 length: 13 amino acids. Looked up from germline, CDR1 is LNHDA and CDR2 is SQIVND (reference sequence). Germline trimming cut 4 bases from V and 4 bases from J; bases unmatched to any gene: 4. For the CDR3, the DNA is TGTGCCAGTAGTAGCTCCGGGGGGTACGAGCAGTACTTC. Translating it yields CASSSSGGYEQYF.

The chain links TRBV19 to TRBJ2-2; D uncertain. The CDR3 is made up of 14 amino acids. Germline assignment: CDR1 LNHDA and CDR2 SQIVND (reference sequence). V lost 0 bases and J lost 1, with 3 bases in between. The CDR3 region has the DNA TGTGCCAGTAGTATAGACAAGAACACCGGGGAGCTGTTTTTT. Translating gives CASSIDKNTGELFF. The whole variable domain, filled in from reference TRBV19 and TRBJ2-2, reads DGGITQSPKYLFRKEGQNVTLSCEQNLNHDAMYWYRQDPGQGLRLIYYSQIVNDFQKGDIAEGYSVSREKKESFPLTVTSAQKNPTAFYLCASSIDKNTGELFFGEGSRLTVL.

The chain carries TRBV5-4 and TRBJ2-7; possible D gene TRBD2, 5 bases. Germline CDR1 and CDR2: SGHNT and YYREEE (reference sequence). There are 14 residues in the CDR3. Trimming left V 1 base short and J 2 bases short, with 10 bases between. The CDR3 DNA follows: TGTGCCAGCAGCTTGTCTGGGAGCCCCTACGAGCAGTACTTC. Translated, it gives CASSLSGSPYEQYF.

The genes are TRBV25-1 and TRBJ1-2; 7 bases map to TRBD1. The V and J ends lost 6 bases and 7 bases, in that order; junction bases with no gene match: 5. CDR1 and CDR2 from the germline V gene are MGHDK and SYGVNS. The CDR3 is 12 amino acids. The CDR3 DNA reads TGTGCCAGCAGACGACAGGGTTTTGGCTACACCTTC. Translated: CASRRQGFGYTF.